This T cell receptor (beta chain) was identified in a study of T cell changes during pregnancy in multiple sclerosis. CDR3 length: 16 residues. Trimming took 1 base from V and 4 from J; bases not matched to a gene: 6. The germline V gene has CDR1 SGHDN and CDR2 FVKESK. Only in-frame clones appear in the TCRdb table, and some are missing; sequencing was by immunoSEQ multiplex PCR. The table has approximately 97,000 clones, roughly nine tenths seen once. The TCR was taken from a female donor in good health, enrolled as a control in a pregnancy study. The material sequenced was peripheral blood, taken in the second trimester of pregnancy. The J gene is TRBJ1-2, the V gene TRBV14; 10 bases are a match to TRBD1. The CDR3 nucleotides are TGTGCCAGCAGCCAAGGGGACAGGGGCTGGATCTATGGCTACACCTTC. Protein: CASSQGDRGWIYGYTF.